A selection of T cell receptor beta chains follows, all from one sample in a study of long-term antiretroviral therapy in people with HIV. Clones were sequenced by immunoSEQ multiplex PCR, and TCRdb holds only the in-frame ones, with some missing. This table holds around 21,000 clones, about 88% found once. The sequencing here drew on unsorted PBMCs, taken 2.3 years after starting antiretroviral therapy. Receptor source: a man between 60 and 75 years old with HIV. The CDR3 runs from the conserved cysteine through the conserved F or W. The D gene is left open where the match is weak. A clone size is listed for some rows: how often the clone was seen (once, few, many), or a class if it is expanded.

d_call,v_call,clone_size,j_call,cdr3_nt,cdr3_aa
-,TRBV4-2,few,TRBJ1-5,TGTGCCAGCAGCTTTACGGCCAGGGGTGGTCAGCCCCAGCATTTT,CASSFTARGGQPQHF
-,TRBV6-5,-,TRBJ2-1,TGTGCCAGCAGTTACTCCCGGGGCGTATACAATGAGCAGTTCTTC,CASSYSRGVYNEQFF
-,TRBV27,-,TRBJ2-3,TGTGCCAGCAGTTCTAAGACAGTCTTAAGCACAGATACGCAGTATTTT,CASSSKTVLSTDTQYF
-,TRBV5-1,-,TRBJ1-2,TGCGCCAGCAGCCCCGAGCGGGCTAACTATGGCTACACCTTC,CASSPERANYGYTF
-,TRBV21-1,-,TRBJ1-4,TGTGCCAGCAGTTGTGTCCGCTACAAGGTGCATAATGAAAAACTGTTTTTT,CASSCVRYKVHNEKLFF
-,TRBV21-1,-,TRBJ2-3,TGTGCCAGCAGCAAACTATCTCTAGCGGGATGGGCCACAGATACGCAGTATTTT,CASSKLSLAGWATDTQYF
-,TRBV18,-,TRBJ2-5,TGTGCCAGCTCACTCCCGGGGGAGACCCAGTACTTC,CASSLPGETQYF
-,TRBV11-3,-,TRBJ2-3,TGTGCCAGCAGCGACCGGGGACGCGGGGCAGATACGCAGTATTTT,CASSDRGRGADTQYF
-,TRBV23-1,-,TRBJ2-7,TGCGCCAGCAGTCAATCTTGGCAGGGCAGGATTTACGAGCAGTACTTC,CASSQSWQGRIYEQYF
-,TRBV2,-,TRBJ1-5,TGTGCCAGCAACTCACAGGGTGGGAGCAATCAGCCCCAGCATTTT,CASNSQGGSNQPQHF
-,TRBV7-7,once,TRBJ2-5,TGTGCTAGCAGCCCTTGGGTCAGCCAAGAGACCCAGTACTTC,CASSPWVSQETQYF
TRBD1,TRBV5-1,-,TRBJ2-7,TGCGCCAGCAGCCCAACAGGGGTGAGAGACGAGCAGTACTTC,CASSPTGVRDEQYF
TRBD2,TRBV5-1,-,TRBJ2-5,TGCGCCAGCAGTATAACGGGACTAGAGGACCAAGAGACCCAGTACTTC,CASSITGLEDQETQYF
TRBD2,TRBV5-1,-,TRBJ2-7,TGCGCCAGCAGCTTGGACGGCGGGAGCTATGACGAGCAGTACTTC,CASSLDGGSYDEQYF
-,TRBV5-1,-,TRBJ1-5,TGCGCCAGCAGCTTGGATAGCTCAAACAATCAGCCCCAGCATTTT,CASSLDSSNNQPQHF
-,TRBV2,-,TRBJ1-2,TGTGCCAGCAGGGGGACGGGGCTGGGTTATGGCTACACCTTC,CASRGTGLGYGYTF